This TCR beta chain was sequenced in a study of blood T cell repertoires in COVID-19. Across the study: There were acute and convalescent COVID-19 samples, and they came from the United States, Italy and Spain. PBMCs, B-cell-depleted T cells, or T cells provided the cDNA or gDNA that made up the material.

Source study methods: For nucleated cells, counts were estimated from reference gene primer amplification. Assay used: immunoSEQ multiplex PCR; TCRdb lists only in-frame clones, some missing. Clonal size and the V and J genes are those of that table, whereas D and trimming came from the DNA. The sample holds about 380,000 clones; about 80% are singletons and the top ten take more than 0.95%. CDR3 length: 17 residues. Trimming pared 4 bases from V and 6 bases from J, leaving 22 bases between. Per the germline V gene, CDR1 is MGHRA and CDR2 is YSYEKL. The TCR sequence derives from a human donor with acute or convalescent COVID-19. The donor label of this sample is uncertain. Sequencing was performed on peripheral blood. The V gene is TRBV4-1, the J gene TRBJ1-5; a weak D match, TRBD1 (6 bases). CDR3 nucleotides: TGCGCCAGCAGCCGAACCCCAGGGGAATTTTCCGGTCAGCCCCAGCATTTT. It yields the protein CASSRTPGEFSGQPQHF.